This is a list of T cell receptor beta chains from one sample in a study of shared clonotypes between healthy human individuals. Here immunoSEQ multiplex PCR was the method, and the copy in TCRdb shows in-frame clones only, minus some. The sample has 450,000 to 500,000 clones; approximately 78% are singletons. Sample: PBMCs. The receptors come from a woman aged 40 to 50 in good health. Some clones in this sample may be carry-over from other donors' samples. Both conserved end residues are part of each CDR3. A D gene is named only where the DNA matches it firmly. Clone size is not always given. Where it is, it says once, few, many or a class for expanded clones.

V gene	D gene	clone size	J gene	CDR3 protein	CDR3 DNA
TRBV9	NA	NA	TRBJ1-4	CASSVGTGWEKLFF	TGTGCCAGCAGCGTAGGAACAGGGTGGGAAAAACTGTTTTTT
TRBV7-8	NA	NA	TRBJ2-7	CASSPGHGNYEQYF	TGTGCCAGCAGCCCTGGACACGGGAACTACGAGCAGTACTTC
TRBV7-8	NA	few	TRBJ2-7	CASSGAGGGTFSYEQYF	TGTGCCAGCAGCGGAGCTGGAGGGGGGACATTCTCCTACGAGCAGTACTTC
TRBV7-9	NA	NA	TRBJ2-1	CASTPGGAYNEQFF	TGTGCCAGCACCCCAGGAGGAGCCTACAATGAGCAGTTCTTC
TRBV4-1	NA	NA	TRBJ2-5	CASSSSGTLQETQYF	TGCGCCAGCAGCTCCTCCGGGACACTCCAAGAGACCCAGTACTTC
TRBV7-2	TRBD2	NA	TRBJ2-1	CASSPVGLAGGPGEQFF	TGTGCCAGCAGCCCGGTGGGACTAGCGGGAGGGCCAGGTGAGCAGTTCTTC
TRBV5-1	TRBD1	NA	TRBJ1-1	CASSPLGQGNTEAFF	TGCGCCAGCAGCCCGCTGGGACAGGGTAACACTGAAGCTTTCTTT
TRBV19	TRBD1	once	TRBJ1-4	CASSRKGARLFF	TGTGCCAGTAGTCGTAAGGGGGCAAGGCTGTTTTTT
TRBV29-1	TRBD2	NA	TRBJ2-7	CSVGRLAGGGEQYF	TGCAGCGTTGGGCGACTAGCGGGAGGAGGCGAGCAGTACTTC
TRBV7-3	NA	NA	TRBJ2-3	CASSLISGDTQYF	TGTGCCAGCAGCTTGATTAGCGGAGATACGCAGTATTTT
TRBV28	TRBD1	NA	TRBJ1-5	CASSGGQGHRPQHF	TGTGCCAGCAGTGGGGGACAGGGGCACCGGCCCCAGCATTTT
TRBV7-2	TRBD1	NA	TRBJ1-3	CASSPGLTGYSGNTIYF	TGTGCCAGCAGCCCTGGTTTGACAGGGTATTCTGGAAACACCATATATTTT
TRBV6-5	NA	NA	TRBJ2-7	CASRRAGFREQYF	TGTGCCAGTCGTAGGGCGGGATTCCGCGAGCAGTACTTC
TRBV28	NA	few	TRBJ1-2	CASSNPNRDGYTF	TGTGCCAGCAGTAACCCTAACAGGGATGGCTACACCTTC
TRBV6-5	NA	few	TRBJ2-3	CASSFLTGADTQYF	TGTGCCAGCAGTTTTCTAACGGGAGCAGATACGCAGTATTTT
TRBV15	TRBD1	many	TRBJ1-4	CATSRYWDRVGEKLFF	TGTGCCACCAGCAGATACTGGGACAGGGTTGGCGAAAAACTGTTTTTT
TRBV7-9	NA	NA	TRBJ2-7	CASSQDVHSYEQYF	TGTGCCAGCAGCCAGGACGTTCATTCCTACGAGCAGTACTTC
TRBV11-2	TRBD2	NA	TRBJ2-1	CASSLISGASNEQFF	TGTGCCAGCAGCTTAATTAGCGGGGCCAGTAATGAGCAGTTCTTC
TRBV11-2	NA	NA	TRBJ2-5	CASSSPDSETQYF	TGTGCCAGCAGCTCACCGGACAGCGAGACCCAGTACTTC
TRBV19	NA	once	TRBJ1-1	CASSIRASEAFF	TGTGCCAGTAGTATCCGGGCAAGTGAAGCTTTCTTT
TRBV5-1	TRBD2	NA	TRBJ2-5	CASSLLLAGERETQYF	TGCGCCAGCAGCTTGCTACTAGCGGGAGAGCGAGAGACCCAGTACTTC
TRBV27	NA	few	TRBJ2-7	CASSLRGNSYEQYF	TGTGCCAGCAGTTTACGCGGAAACAGCTACGAGCAGTACTTC
TRBV7-9	NA	NA	TRBJ1-4	CASSFIPGMGTNEKLFF	TGTGCCAGCAGCTTCATACCTGGGATGGGAACTAATGAAAAACTGTTTTTT
TRBV5-4	NA	NA	TRBJ2-1	CASSLVAEGYNEQFF	TGTGCCAGCAGCTTGGTGGCAGAAGGATACAATGAGCAGTTCTTC
TRBV5-5	TRBD2	NA	TRBJ2-2	CASSETSVTGELFF	TGTGCCAGCAGTGAGACTAGCGTTACCGGGGAGCTGTTTTTT
TRBV7-8	NA	NA	TRBJ2-1	CASSPQDEQFF	TGTGCCAGCAGCCCACAAGATGAGCAGTTCTTC
TRBV10-3	NA	NA	TRBJ2-3	CAISESSGTDTQYF	TGTGCCATCAGTGAGTCGTCGGGCACAGATACGCAGTATTTT
TRBV2	TRBD2	NA	TRBJ2-2	CASKERDYTGELFF	TGTGCCAGCAAGGAGCGGGACTACACCGGGGAGCTGTTTTTT
TRBV5-1	NA	NA	TRBJ2-1	CASSLGYEQFF	TGCGCCAGCAGCTTGGGTTATGAGCAGTTCTTC
TRBV2	NA	few	TRBJ1-5	CASSSMGRNQPQHF	TGTGCCAGCTCATCCATGGGGCGAAATCAGCCCCAGCATTTT
TRBV6-5	NA	NA	TRBJ1-4	CASSYRLAATNEKLFF	TGTGCCAGCAGTTACAGATTAGCGGCAACTAATGAAAAACTGTTTTTT
TRBV4-1	TRBD1	NA	TRBJ1-2	CASSQPRTGRAYGYTF	TGCGCCAGCAGCCAACCTCGGACAGGGCGGGCCTATGGCTACACCTTC
TRBV30	NA	NA	TRBJ2-7	CAWSALSYEQYF	TGTGCCTGGAGTGCCCTATCCTACGAGCAGTACTTC
TRBV29-1	NA	NA	TRBJ2-5	CSVGQGLGETQYF	TGCAGCGTTGGGCAGGGACTTGGGGAGACCCAGTACTTC
TRBV4-2	NA	few	TRBJ2-7	CASSQEPPGEPGYEQYF	TGTGCCAGCAGCCAAGAACCTCCGGGGGAGCCGGGCTACGAGCAGTACTTC
TRBV4-2	NA	NA	TRBJ2-5	CASSRGSAGTYQETQYF	TGTGCCAGCAGCCGAGGGTCGGCGGGGACGTACCAAGAGACCCAGTACTTC
TRBV5-1	NA	NA	TRBJ1-1	CASSLVAGTHRGTEAFF	TGCGCCAGCAGCTTGGTGGCGGGAACACACCGGGGCACTGAAGCTTTCTTT
TRBV5-1	NA	NA	TRBJ1-1	CASSLSGVDTEAFF	TGCGCCAGCAGCTTGAGCGGGGTGGACACTGAAGCTTTCTTT
TRBV6-1	TRBD1	NA	TRBJ2-7	CASSERQGKYEQYF	TGTGCCAGCAGTGAAAGACAGGGTAAATACGAGCAGTACTTC
TRBV9	NA	NA	TRBJ2-2	CASSVGADANTGELFF	TGTGCCAGCAGCGTAGGCGCAGACGCGAACACCGGGGAGCTGTTTTTT
TRBV7-3	NA	NA	TRBJ2-5	CASSLGQIQETQYF	TGTGCCAGCAGCCTAGGACAGATCCAAGAGACCCAGTACTTC
TRBV5-1	NA	NA	TRBJ1-2	CASSLEGPLYGYTF	TGCGCCAGCAGCTTGGAAGGGCCCCTATATGGCTACACCTTC
TRBV10-1	NA	NA	TRBJ2-5	CASSESMSDQETQYF	TGCGCCAGCAGTGAGTCCATGAGCGACCAAGAGACCCAGTACTTC
TRBV5-5	TRBD2	NA	TRBJ2-7	CASSLGASGSSYEQYF	TGTGCCAGCAGCTTGGGGGCTAGCGGGAGCTCCTACGAGCAGTACTTC
TRBV9	NA	NA	TRBJ1-2	CASSSRGYSNYGYTF	TGTGCCAGCAGCTCCAGGGGTTATTCTAACTATGGCTACACCTTC
TRBV7-9	TRBD2	few	TRBJ2-1	CASSFNPGGRDNEQFF	TGTGCCAGCAGCTTCAACCCGGGAGGAAGGGACAATGAGCAGTTCTTC
TRBV10-3	NA	once	TRBJ2-7	CAISESAGTGTIEQYF	TGTGCCATCAGTGAGTCGGCCGGGACCGGGACCATCGAGCAGTACTTC
TRBV25-1	NA	NA	TRBJ2-7	CASSAPGHGLWQYF	TGTGCCAGCAGTGCACCAGGACATGGCCTGTGGCAGTACTTC
TRBV4-2	NA	NA	TRBJ1-1	CASSQDRAGIGWGPLSEAFF	TGTGCCAGCAGCCAAGATCGGGCCGGGATAGGTTGGGGTCCACTGTCGGAAGCTTTCTTT
TRBV19	TRBD1	NA	TRBJ2-2	CASSMDRLRNTGELFF	TGTGCCAGTAGTATGGACAGGTTGAGGAACACCGGGGAGCTGTTTTTT
TRBV2	NA	NA	TRBJ2-7	CASSELPYGQYF	TGTGCAAGCAGTGAGTTGCCCTACGGGCAGTACTTC
TRBV11-2	NA	NA	TRBJ2-7	CASSSSWGTYEQYF	TGTGCCAGCAGCTCTAGCTGGGGCACCTACGAGCAGTACTTC
TRBV28	NA	NA	TRBJ1-5	CATHPIDRLNQPQHF	TGTGCCACACATCCCATAGACAGGCTCAATCAGCCCCAGCATTTT
TRBV10-2	TRBD2	NA	TRBJ2-3	CASSGAGRGGLITDTQYF	TGCGCCAGCAGTGGGGCCGGGAGGGGGGGACTTATCACAGATACGCAGTATTTT
TRBV21-1	NA	NA	TRBJ2-7	CASSKARLTDSYEQYF	TGTGCCAGCAGCAAAGCGCGGCTGACGGATTCCTACGAGCAGTACTTC
TRBV5-4	NA	NA	TRBJ2-2	CASSLASLGGGELFF	TGTGCCAGCAGCTTGGCCTCTCTAGGTGGGGGGGAGCTGTTTTTT
TRBV7-9	TRBD1	NA	TRBJ2-5	CASSPGQGETQYF	TGTGCCAGCAGCCCTGGACAGGGAGAGACCCAGTACTTC
TRBV2	NA	NA	TRBJ2-3	CAGGRGTDTQYF	TGTGCCGGCGGGCGGGGCACAGATACGCAGTATTTT
TRBV6-1	TRBD1	NA	TRBJ1-5	CASRPTGVGQPQHF	TGTGCCAGCAGGCCGACAGGGGTCGGCCAGCCCCAGCATTTT